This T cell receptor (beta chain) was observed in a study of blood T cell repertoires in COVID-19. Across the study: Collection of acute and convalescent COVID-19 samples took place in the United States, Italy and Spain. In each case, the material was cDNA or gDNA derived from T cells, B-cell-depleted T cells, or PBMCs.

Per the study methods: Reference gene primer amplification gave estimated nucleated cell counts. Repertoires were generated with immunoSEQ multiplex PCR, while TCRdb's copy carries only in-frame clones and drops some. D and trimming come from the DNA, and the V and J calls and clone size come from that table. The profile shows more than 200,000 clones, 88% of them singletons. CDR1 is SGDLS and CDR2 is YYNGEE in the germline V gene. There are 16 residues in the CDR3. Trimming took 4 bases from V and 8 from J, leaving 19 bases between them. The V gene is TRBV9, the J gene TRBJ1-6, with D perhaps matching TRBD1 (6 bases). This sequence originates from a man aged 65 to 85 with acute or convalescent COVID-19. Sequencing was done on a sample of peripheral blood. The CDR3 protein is CASSTRPGGADSPLHF. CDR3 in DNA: TGTGCCAGCAGCACCCGCCCGGGGGGCGCCGATTCACCCCTCCACTTT.